Following are 3 T cell receptor beta chains from one sample sequenced in a study of OX40 agonist ivuxolimab in advanced cancers. Assay: immunoSEQ multiplex PCR; the TCRdb copy retains only in-frame clones and omits some. The sample records under 45,000 clones, over 75% being singletons. The specimen was CD4+ or CD8+ T cells sorted from blood, collected in a trial of the OX40 agonist ivuxolimab. The receptors here all came from an adult with an advanced solid tumor such as melanoma, head and neck, liver or kidney cancer.

J is TRBJ1-1 and V is TRBV19; 8 bases match TRBD1. Trimming took 3 bases from V and 1 from J; bases not matched to a gene: 7. This CDR3 spans 16 amino acids. CDR1 LNHDA and CDR2 SQIVND come from the germline V gene (reference sequence). CDR3 in DNA: TGTGCCAGTAGTATGGTCCCCCAGGGGGCGAACACTGAAGCTTTCTTT. Its translation is CASSMVPQGANTEAFF.

V is TRBV2 and J is TRBJ2-5; TRBD2 matches at 15 bases. The CDR3 is 16 amino acids. In germline, CDR1 is SNHLY, CDR2 FYNNEI. V trimming: 8 bases; J trimming: 5 bases; junction bases outside the gene matches: 9. CDR3 sequence reads: CASGPAGLAGGETQYF. CDR3 DNA sequence: TGTGCCAGCGGCCCTGCCGGACTAGCGGGGGGGGAGACCCAGTACTTC.

J is TRBJ2-2 and V is TRBV11-2; tentatively, D is TRBD1 or TRBD2 (5 bases each). V was clipped by 0 bases and J by 8 bases, with 13 bases between them. This CDR3 is 15 amino acids long. Per the germline V gene, CDR1 is SGHAT and CDR2 is FQNNGV. The CDR3 nucleotides are TGTGCCAGCAGCTTAGAATACGGGGCAAGGGGGGAGCTGTTTTTT. Protein: CASSLEYGARGELFF.